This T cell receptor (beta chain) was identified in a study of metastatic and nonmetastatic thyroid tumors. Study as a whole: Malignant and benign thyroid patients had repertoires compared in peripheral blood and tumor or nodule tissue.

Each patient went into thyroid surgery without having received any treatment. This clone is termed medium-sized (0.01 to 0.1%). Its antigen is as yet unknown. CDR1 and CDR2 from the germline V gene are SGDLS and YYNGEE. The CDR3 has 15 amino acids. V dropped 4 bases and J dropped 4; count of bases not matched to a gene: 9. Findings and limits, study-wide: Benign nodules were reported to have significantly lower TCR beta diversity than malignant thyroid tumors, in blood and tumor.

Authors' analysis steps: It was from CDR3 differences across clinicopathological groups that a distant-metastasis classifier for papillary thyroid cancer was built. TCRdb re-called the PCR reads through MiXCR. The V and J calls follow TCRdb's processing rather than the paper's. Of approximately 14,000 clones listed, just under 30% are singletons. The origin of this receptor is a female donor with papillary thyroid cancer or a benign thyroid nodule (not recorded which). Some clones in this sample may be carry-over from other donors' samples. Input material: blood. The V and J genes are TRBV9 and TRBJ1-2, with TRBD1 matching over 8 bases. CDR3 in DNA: TGTGCCAGCAGCTTTGACAGGGGAACCTTCTATGGCTACACCTTC. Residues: CASSFDRGTFYGYTF.